This is a list of T cell receptor beta chains from one sample in a study of cytomegalovirus exposure and HLA in healthy donors. Measured with immunoSEQ multiplex PCR; TCRdb has only the in-frame clones, and not every one. The sample carries about 160,000 clones, roughly 77% recorded once. The sequencing input was PBMCs. These receptors all stem from a human donor in good health. Each CDR3 is given with its conserved first and last residue. Each record gives: J gene, D gene, V gene, clone size, CDR3 DNA, CDR3 protein. A D gene is named only where the DNA matches it firmly. Some rows have no size entry. The others give once, few or many, or a class for an expanded clone.

TRBJ2-3 - TRBV6-5 - TGTGCCAGCACCCAGACAGACCCTAGCACAGATACGCAGTATTTT CASTQTDPSTDTQYF
TRBJ1-2 - TRBV7-2 - TGTGCCAGCAGCTTATCTGTCTATGGCTACACCTTC CASSLSVYGYTF
TRBJ1-2 TRBD1 TRBV2 few TGTGCCAGCAGTGAGCAGGGGGTAAATTTCCGTGGCTACACCTTC CASSEQGVNFRGYTF
TRBJ2-3 TRBD2 TRBV30 - TGTGCCTGGAGTGAAGCGGGGGTCCCAGATACGCAGTATTTT CAWSEAGVPDTQYF
TRBJ1-3 TRBD1 TRBV7-2 - TGTGCCAGCAGCGGACAGGTTGACTCTGGAAACACCATATATTTT CASSGQVDSGNTIYF
TRBJ1-2 - TRBV6-5 - TGTGCCAGCAGTTACTCGAGGCAGGGCCCTGGCTACACCTTC CASSYSRQGPGYTF
TRBJ2-1 TRBD1 TRBV11-1 - TGTGCCAGCAGTACAGGGGGCGAAAGCTCCTACAATGAGCAGTTCTTC CASSTGGESSYNEQFF
TRBJ1-5 - TRBV13 once TGTGCCAGCAGCTTAGGACAGGGAGATCAGCCCCAGCATTTT CASSLGQGDQPQHF
TRBJ1-3 - TRBV19 - TGTGCCAGTAGTATAGCAGACACCGCTGGAAACACCATATATTTT CASSIADTAGNTIYF
TRBJ2-7 - TRBV5-4 - TGTGCCAGCAGCTTTCTGCGCGGGACCCACGAGCAGTACTTC CASSFLRGTHEQYF
TRBJ1-2 TRBD1 TRBV28 - TGTGCCAGCAGCCCCCCAGGGGGCAGCTATGGCTACACCTTC CASSPPGGSYGYTF
TRBJ2-5 TRBD2 TRBV30 - TGTGCCTGGACTAGCGGGGGGGGGATCCAAGAGACCCAGTACTTC CAWTSGGGIQETQYF
TRBJ1-2 TRBD1 TRBV13 - TGTGCCAGCAGCCGTACAACAGGGGGGGATGGCTACACCTTC CASSRTTGGDGYTF
TRBJ1-1 - TRBV6-1 - TGTGCCCTACTGGAGGGTGTTATGAACACTGAAGCTTTCTTT CALLEGVMNTEAFF
TRBJ2-1 TRBD2 TRBV14 - TGTGCCAGCAGAGGGACTAGCGGATCCAATGAGCAGTTCTTC CASRGTSGSNEQFF
TRBJ2-7 TRBD2 TRBV6-5 few TGTGCCAGCAGTTCACTGGAGAGCGGGGCCTACGAGCAGTACTTC CASSSLESGAYEQYF
TRBJ2-7 - TRBV27 - TGTGCCAGCAGATCGACAGGCCTTACCTACGAGCAGTACTTC CASRSTGLTYEQYF
TRBJ1-5 - TRBV7-9 - TGTTCCAGCAGCCTCCCCTCCCAGCCCCAGCATTTT CSSSLPSQPQHF
TRBJ1-3 - TRBV30 - TGTGCCTGGAGTGCAGGGGCTGGAAACACCATATATTTT CAWSAGAGNTIYF
TRBJ2-5 TRBD2 TRBV6-5 - TGTGCCAGCAGAATAGCGGGGGGGGAGACCCAGTACTTC CASRIAGGETQYF
TRBJ1-3 - TRBV19 - TGTGCCAGTAGTATTTCCGGGACAAGAAGAAACACCATATATTTT CASSISGTRRNTIYF
TRBJ2-2 - TRBV6-4 - TGTGCCAGTCGGGAAGGCACCGGGGAGCTGTTTTTT CASREGTGELFF
TRBJ1-4 TRBD1 TRBV5-1 - TGCGCCAGCAGCCGGATCGGACAGGGGGCAACTAATGAAAAACTGTTTTTT CASSRIGQGATNEKLFF
TRBJ2-7 - TRBV4-1 - TGCGCCAGCAGCCAAGTTATGGACTACGAGCAGTACTTC CASSQVMDYEQYF
TRBJ1-6 - TRBV25-1 few TGTGCCAGCAGTGGGTCGGGGAGCTCCTATAATTCACCCCTCCACTTT CASSGSGSSYNSPLHF
TRBJ2-7 TRBD2 TRBV28 - TGTGCCAGCAGTTCGTTAACCTCCGGGACTAGCGGGAGGGCCTACGAGCAGTACTTC CASSSLTSGTSGRAYEQYF
TRBJ2-7 - TRBV9 once TGTGCCAGCAGCGTAGGAGGTGGGAGAGGGATCGAGCAGTACTTC CASSVGGGRGIEQYF
TRBJ2-1 TRBD2 TRBV2 - TGTGCCAGCAGGATTAGCGGGGGGGCCGATGAGCAGTTCTTC CASRISGGADEQFF
TRBJ2-3 TRBD2 TRBV30 - TGTGCCTGGAGTCTGCGGGGGGGCCGAAATACGCAGTATTTT CAWSLRGGRNTQYF
TRBJ2-1 TRBD2 TRBV5-1 - TGCGCCAGCAGCCGAATAACTAGCGGCCTCTCCAATGAGCAGTTCTTC CASSRITSGLSNEQFF
TRBJ1-2 TRBD1 TRBV19 once TGTGCCAGTAGTACAACCGGGACAGGCAACTATGGCTACACCTTC CASSTTGTGNYGYTF
TRBJ2-1 TRBD1 TRBV7-9 few TGTGCCAGCAGCTTGAGGGACAGGGGCCGATACTTGCAGTTCTTC CASSLRDRGRYLQFF
TRBJ2-3 - TRBV18 - TGTGCCAGCTCAGCCAACAGCTTAAGTAGCACAGATACGCAGTATTTT CASSANSLSSTDTQYF
TRBJ1-2 TRBD1 TRBV19 once TGTGCCAGTAGTCGGACAGGGGATGGCTACCCCTTC CASSRTGDGYPF
TRBJ1-1 - TRBV27 - TGTGCCAGCACGGGCATTCGAGGGAATGAAGCTTTCTTT CASTGIRGNEAFF
TRBJ2-1 TRBD1 TRBV7-6 - TGTGCCAGCAGCCCCGGGACAGGGGGCAATGAGCAGTTCTTC CASSPGTGGNEQFF
TRBJ2-2 TRBD1 TRBV9 - TGTGCCAGCAGCGGCCGAGAGGGACAGGCGAACACCGGGGAGCTGTTTTTT CASSGREGQANTGELFF
TRBJ1-2 - TRBV28 - TGTGCCAGCAGTTTACCAGGGGCTAACTATGGCTACACCTTC CASSLPGANYGYTF
TRBJ1-1 - TRBV5-4 few TGTGCCAGCAGCTTGGTAGGGGGTCCTGAAGCTTTCTTT CASSLVGGPEAFF
TRBJ1-1 - TRBV7-8 once TGTGCCAGCAGCTTAGCGCGAGGAGGGAGGTCAGGTGAAGCTTTCTTT CASSLARGGRSGEAFF
TRBJ2-1 TRBD2 TRBV5-1 few TGCGCCAGCAGCTTGGAGGGGCGGGGGGCCACTTACAATGAGCAGTTCTTC CASSLEGRGATYNEQFF
TRBJ1-4 - TRBV25-1 - TGTGCCAGCAGTGAATCCCCTCGGACAGCTAATGAAAAACTGTTTTTT CASSESPRTANEKLFF
TRBJ1-1 TRBD1 TRBV6-1 - TGTGCCAGCAGCGGGACAGGGGATGAAGCTTTCTTT CASSGTGDEAFF
TRBJ1-4 - TRBV6-1 - TGTGCCAGCAGTGTCGGGGTAAATGAAAAACTGTTTTTT CASSVGVNEKLFF
TRBJ1-2 TRBD1 TRBV6-1 - TGTGCCAGCAGTGATGGAGGACAGGGTTTTCGCGGCTACACCTTC CASSDGGQGFRGYTF
TRBJ1-2 - TRBV30 few TGTGCCTGGGAAGACAGCCTCTATGGCTACACCTTC CAWEDSLYGYTF
TRBJ2-7 TRBD1 TRBV6-5 once TGTGCCAGCAGCCCAAACGACAGGGACGAGCAGTACTTC CASSPNDRDEQYF
TRBJ2-7 - TRBV30 - TGTGCCTGGAACTCAGGAAACGGCGAGCAGTACTTC CAWNSGNGEQYF
TRBJ2-7 - TRBV7-3 - TGTGCCAGCAGCTTGGAGCGGGCCTACGAGCAGTACTTC CASSLERAYEQYF
TRBJ1-2 - TRBV7-8 - TGTGCCAGCAGCTCAGACAAGAACGCTTACTATGGCTACACCTTC CASSSDKNAYYGYTF
TRBJ2-3 TRBD1 TRBV6-4 - TGTGCCAGCAGTGAGAACAGGGGGGTAACAGATACGCAGTATTTT CASSENRGVTDTQYF
TRBJ2-1 - TRBV28 - TGTGCCAGCAGTTTGATGAGGGGGTCCAGAGTGAGCTCCTACAATGAGCAGTTCTTC CASSLMRGSRVSSYNEQFF
TRBJ1-6 - TRBV30 - TGTGCCTGGAGTGTACGTGAAACGAGCGGGAAGAATTCACCCCTCCACTTT CAWSVRETSGKNSPLHF
TRBJ2-3 - TRBV11-3 - TGTGCCAGCAGCTTCGGGGGAGGAAGCACAGATACGCAGTATTTT CASSFGGGSTDTQYF